The 12 T cell receptor beta chains in this list originate from one sample, sequenced in a study of cytomegalovirus exposure and HLA in healthy donors. In the PCR, 60 Vbeta and 13 Jbeta primers were used. Profiling relied on immunoSEQ multiplex PCR, and the TCRdb table lists in-frame clones only, not all of them. The profile covers around 200,000 clones, with 60% to 80% appearing a single time and about 1.6% taken by the ten largest. Sequenced input: PBMCs. These receptor sequences come from a woman aged 18-35 years in good health and CMV-seronegative.

This clone turned up a few times. The chain recombines TRBV9 with TRBJ2-7; 7 bases are a match to TRBD2. Germline loops: CDR1 SGDLS, CDR2 YYNGEE. The CDR3 has 12 residues. The junction had 1 base not matched to a gene; V was cut back by 0 bases and J by 7 bases. The CDR3 region is CASSVGGGEQYF. CDR3 bases: TGTGCCAGCAGCGTAGGGGGGGGAGAGCAGTACTTC.

The genes are TRBV9 and TRBJ1-2; 10 nucleotides match TRBD1. This CDR3 comprises 15 residues. J gave up 2 bases and V 0 bases, and 1 base lay outside the gene matches. The germline V gene has CDR1 SGDLS and CDR2 YYNGEE. The CDR3 is CASSVAGQGNYGYTF. CDR3 coding DNA: TGTGCCAGCAGCGTAGCGGGACAGGGGAACTATGGCTACACCTTC.

The chain couples TRBV27 to TRBJ1-1; D is unclear. The V gene lost 3 bases and the J gene lost 5 bases, with 10 bases spanning the gap. In germline, CDR1 is MNHEY, CDR2 SMNVEV (reference sequence). This CDR3 region has 13 residues. CDR3 amino acids: CASSLFRGTEAFF. CDR3 nucleotide sequence: TGTGCCAGCAGTTTGTTCCGAGGGACTGAAGCTTTCTTT.

This clone was recorded only once. The genes are TRBV10-1 and TRBJ2-2; the D is unclear. The V end lost 2 bases, the J end lost 6 bases, and 7 bases lay between the germline ends. This CDR3 spans 13 amino acids. Germline V gene lookup returns CDR1 WNHNN and CDR2 SYGVQD (reference sequence). CDR3: CASSERLAGELFF. Written as DNA, the CDR3 is TGCGCCAGCAGTGAGCGCTTAGCCGGGGAGCTGTTTTTT.

In its sample, this clone was seen once. V gene TRBV5-1 combines with J gene TRBJ2-7; 8 nucleotides agree with TRBD1. Trimming at V came to 4 bases and at J to 1 base, leaving 7 bases not matched to a gene. The CDR3 consists of 15 residues. From germline, CDR1 is SGHRS and CDR2 YFSETQ. The CDR3 region is CASSPNRTGSYEQYF. The CDR3 DNA sequence: TGCGCCAGCAGCCCCAATCGGACAGGGTCCTACGAGCAGTACTTC.

The V gene is TRBV28, the J gene TRBJ2-7; tentative D call: TRBD2 (5 bases). The length of the CDR3 is 16 residues. The ends were cut back, 4 bases at V and 1 base at J, with 17 bases in the middle. Germline V CDR1 and CDR2: MDHEN, SYDVKM. The CDR3 DNA is TGTGCCAGCAGTTCAAACAGACGGGGTGGGTCCTACGAGCAGTACTTC. This codes for CASSSNRRGGSYEQYF. Looking up the rest from reference TRBV28 and TRBJ2-7 gives the full variable domain: DVKVTQSSRYLVKRTGEKVFLECVQDMDHENMFWYRQDPGLGLRLIYFSYDVKMKEKGDIPEGYSVSREKKERFSLILESASTNQTSMYLCASSSNRRGGSYEQYFGPGTRLTVT.

This chain joins TRBV7-2 and TRBJ2-7; 10 bases match TRBD1. The CDR3 has 13 residues. V gave up 5 bases and J gave up 4 bases; unmatched junction bases: 2. From germline, CDR1 is SGHTA and CDR2 FQGNSA. CDR3 loop: CASSGGQGYEQYF. The CDR3 DNA follows: TGTGCCAGCAGCGGGGGACAGGGGTACGAGCAGTACTTC.

The rearrangement joins TRBV15 to TRBJ2-1, with D perhaps TRBD1 (5 bases). V lost 6 bases to trimming and J lost 8 bases, with 17 bases between them. CDR1 and CDR2 (germline): LNHNV, YYDKDF (reference sequence). The CDR3 length is 14 residues. The CDR3 sequence is CATRTDISDHEQFF. In DNA, the CDR3 is TGTGCCACCAGGACGGACATTTCGGACCATGAGCAGTTCTTC.

DNA of the CDR3: TGTGCCAGCAGTGCGAAACTAACAGGCCTTTCCACTGAAGCTTTCTTT. Its translation: CASSAKLTGLSTEAFF. The gene calls are TRBV6-1 and TRBJ1-1; D is possibly TRBD1 (5 bases). The CDR3 is made up of 16 amino acids. The germline V and J ends were trimmed by 4 bases and 4 bases, with 19 bases remaining between them. Looked up from germline, CDR1 is MNHNS and CDR2 is SASEGT.

Points on this clone: The same CDR3 arises from other DNA sequences in this sample as well. The J gene is TRBJ1-2, the V gene TRBV18, with TRBD1 matching over 7 bases. V lost 2 bases to trimming and J lost 5 bases; unmatched junction nucleotides: 2. The CDR3 is 13 amino acids. CDR1 is KGHSH and CDR2 is LQKENI in the germline V gene. The CDR3 nucleotides are TGTGCCAGCTCACCAACAGGGGAGTATGGCTACACCTTC. Translation: CASSPTGEYGYTF.

The chain joins TRBV13 to TRBJ2-2; 7 positions agree with TRBD1. Losses at the gene ends were 8 bases for V and 1 base for J; bases not matched to a gene: 4. There are 14 residues in the CDR3. Germline-derived CDR1 and CDR2 are PRHDT and FYEKMQ (reference sequence). CDR3 amino acids: CASSRTGNTGELFF. The DNA for the CDR3 is TGTGCCAGCTCCAGGACAGGGAACACCGGGGAGCTGTTTTTT.

The chain joins TRBV6-1 to TRBJ1-4; unclear D gene. The CDR3 totals 16 residues. Trimming took 2 bases from V and 5 from J, leaving 15 bases between them. CDR1 is MNHNS and CDR2 is SASEGT in the germline V gene. This CDR3 is CASSENFPSKNEKLFF. The CDR3, as DNA: TGTGCCAGCAGTGAAAACTTTCCGTCCAAAAATGAAAAACTGTTTTTT.